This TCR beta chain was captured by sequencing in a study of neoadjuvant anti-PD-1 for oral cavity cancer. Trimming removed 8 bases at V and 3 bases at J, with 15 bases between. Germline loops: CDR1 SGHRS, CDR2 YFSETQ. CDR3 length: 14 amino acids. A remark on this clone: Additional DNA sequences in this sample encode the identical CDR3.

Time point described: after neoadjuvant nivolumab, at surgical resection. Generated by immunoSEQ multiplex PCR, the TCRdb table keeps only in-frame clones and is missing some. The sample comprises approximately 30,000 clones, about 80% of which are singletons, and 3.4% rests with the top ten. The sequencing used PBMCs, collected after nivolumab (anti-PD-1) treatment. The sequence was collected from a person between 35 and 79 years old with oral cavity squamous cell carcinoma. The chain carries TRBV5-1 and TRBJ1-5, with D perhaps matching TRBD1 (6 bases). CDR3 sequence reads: CASSETGPNQPQHF. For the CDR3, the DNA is TGCGCCAGTAGCGAGACAGGACCCAATCAGCCCCAGCATTTT.